This TCR beta chain was recovered during a study of T cell repertoires in cytomegalovirus infection. Whole-study context: CMV infection together with matching HLA type was indicated by public TCR beta signatures.

Each CDR3 protein gets one entry after TCRdb re-called the reads with MiXCR. The sample has 450,000 to 550,000 distinct CDR3 sequences, about two fifths seen once. With respect to this clonotype: Its matching antigen is unknown.

CDR3 length: 17 residues. Trimming at V came to 4 bases and at J to 5 bases, leaving 11 bases not matched to a gene. Germline CDR1 SGHVS, CDR2 FNYEAQ. The chain is built from TRBV7-6 and TRBJ2-2; 9 nucleotides agree with TRBD1. The source was cultured PBMCs, collected from culture after CMV antigen stimulation. The sequence was obtained from a human donor in good health (CMV status not recorded). Some clones in this sample may be carry-over from other donors' samples. The CDR3 region is CASSSNRGRALTGELFF. The CDR3 DNA follows: TGTGCCAGCAGCTCTAACAGGGGGCGCGCGCTGACCGGGGAGCTGTTTTTT.